The entry below gives a single T cell receptor (beta chain) sequence along with its context. Its antigen remains unknown. Only in-frame clones appear in the TCRdb table, and some are missing; sequencing was by immunoSEQ multiplex PCR. The sample lists several thousand clones; 60% to 85% were seen once. This specimen belongs to a study of chemoradiotherapy in HPV16-positive cancers. At the level of the study: Candidate HPV-specific clones and shared TCR motifs came from two HPV16-positive patients. General study findings and limits: The functional HPV-specific definition rests on just two HPV16-positive patients. Candidate HPV-specific clones and E7-related TCR motifs grew in tumor during treatment.

Trimming left V 4 bases short and J 2 bases short, with 9 bases between. The CDR3 extends over 13 amino acids. Germline V gene sequence: CDR1 SGHRS, CDR2 YFSETQ. This receptor was taken from a human donor with HPV-associated anogenital cancer. This sample was gathered from a patient who underwent chemoradiotherapy. The chain links TRBV5-1 to TRBJ2-5; D gene ambiguous. In DNA, the CDR3 is TGCGCCAGCAGCCTGAGCCCACAAGAGACCCAGTACTTC. Translating gives CASSLSPQETQYF.